What follows are 21 T cell receptor beta chains derived from one specimen sequenced in a study of identical twins. TCRdb processed the 5' RACE reads anew with MiXCR; each CDR3 protein has one entry. The sample consists of about 660,000 distinct CDR3 sequences, around 8.6% of them appearing once. These sequences were also reported in another study, on yellow fever vaccine responses in identical twins.

Material for sequencing was PBMCs. The receptors shown here come from a woman between 18 and 29 years old in good health.

The chain uses TRBV30 and TRBJ2-1; tentatively, D is TRBD2 (7 bases). Germline CDR1 is GTSNPN and CDR2 is SVGIG (reference sequence). Trimming took off 5 bases at V and 5 bases at J, with 16 bases between the two ends. This CDR3 has 14 amino acids. CDR3 sequence reads: CAWGRGVSHNEQFF. CDR3 bases: TGTGCCTGGGGGAGGGGGGTGTCACACAATGAGCAGTTCTTC. Full variable domain (remainder filled in from reference TRBV30 and TRBJ2-1): SQTIHQWPATLVQPVGSPLSLECTVEGTSNPNLYWYRQAAGRGLQLLFYSVGIGQISSEVPQNLSASRPQDRQFILSSKKLLLSDSGFYLCAWGRGVSHNEQFFGPGTRLTVL.

This clonotype was observed a few times. The J gene is TRBJ1-5, the V gene TRBV19; TRBD1 is a possible D gene (6 bases). The germline V gene encodes CDR1 LNHDA and CDR2 SQIVND (reference sequence). V gave up 3 bases and J gave up 7 bases, with 13 bases separating them. The CDR3 is 14 amino acids. The CDR3: CASSMGAGSQPQHF. The CDR3 DNA reads as TGTGCCAGTAGTATGGGGGCCGGGAGCCAGCCCCAGCATTTT. The full variable domain, completed using reference TRBV19 and TRBJ1-5, is DGGITQSPKYLFRKEGQNVTLSCEQNLNHDAMYWYRQDPGQGLRLIYYSQIVNDFQKGDIAEGYSVSREKKESFPLTVTSAQKNPTAFYLCASSMGAGSQPQHFGDGTRLSIL.

Ten or more counts support this clonotype. This chain links TRBV5-6 with TRBJ2-5, with TRBD1 matching 8 bases. The germline CDR1 and CDR2 sequences are SGHDT and YYEEEE. The ends lost 4 bases at V and 1 base at J; junction bases unmatched: 12. The CDR3 runs 17 residues. The chain's CDR3 is CASSLRQGPILQETQYF. The CDR3 coding sequence is TGTGCCAGCAGCCTAAGACAGGGGCCGATCCTCCAAGAGACCCAGTACTTC.

This clonotype has just a few counts. The genes are TRBV20-1 and TRBJ2-7, with 11 bases lining up with TRBD1. The V gene end was trimmed by 3 bases and the J gene end by 4 bases; junction bases not matched to a gene: 8. Germline assignment: CDR1 DFQATT and CDR2 SNEGSKA (reference sequence). The CDR3 consists of 15 residues. CDR3 in amino acids: CSASHRDRGGYEQYF. CDR3 bases: TGCAGTGCTAGCCACCGGGACAGGGGGGGGTACGAGCAGTACTTC.

The rearrangement links TRBV4-1 to TRBJ2-7; 8 bases match TRBD1. The CDR3 loop spans 14 amino acids. CDR1 is MGHRA and CDR2 is YSYEKL in the germline V gene. The V and J ends lost 3 bases and 3 bases, in that order; junction bases with no gene match: 4. CDR3 bases: TGCGCCAGCAGCCAGATCGGACAGGGCTACGAGCAGTACTTC. Its translation: CASSQIGQGYEQYF.

The rearrangement links TRBV7-9 to TRBJ2-1; 7 bases are a match to TRBD2. CDR3 length: 17 amino acids. Germline V gene lookup returns CDR1 SEHNR and CDR2 FQNEAQ (reference sequence). V was clipped by 5 bases and J by 0 bases; unmatched bases: 10. The CDR3 region has the DNA TGTGCCAGCAGCCCGCGGTGGGGCGGGAGCTCCTACAATGAGCAGTTCTTC. This gives the protein CASSPRWGGSSYNEQFF.

This clonotype was counted between two and nine times. The V call is TRBV13, the J call TRBJ2-7; a possible D gene is TRBD1 (6 bases). In germline, CDR1 is PRHDT, CDR2 FYEKMQ (reference sequence). CDR3 length: 15 amino acids. Deletions cut 6 bases from V and 5 bases from J, with 20 bases between. This CDR3 is CASSSLRGLSNEQYF. For the CDR3, the DNA is TGTGCCAGCAGTTCGCTCAGGGGTTTGTCTAACGAGCAGTACTTC.

This clonotype was picked up a small number of times. This chain connects TRBV2 to TRBJ2-2; 10 bases agree with TRBD1. J was trimmed by 5 bases and V by 10 bases; bases with no gene match: 7. Germline loops: CDR1 SNHLY, CDR2 FYNNEI. This CDR3 comprises 14 residues. The CDR3 DNA reads TGTGCCACCTCGGACAGGGGGAGGACCGGGGAGCTGTTTTTT. Translated, it gives CATSDRGRTGELFF.

This clonotype was picked up many times. The chain combines TRBV3-1 with TRBJ2-1; a possible D gene is TRBD2 (6 bases). The germline V and J ends were trimmed by 0 bases and 8 bases, with 20 bases remaining between them. From germline, CDR1 is LGHDT and CDR2 YNNKEL (reference sequence). The CDR3 is 17 amino acids. The CDR3 DNA reads TGTGCCAGCAGCCAAGATATATGGACGGGAGAGGCCGATGAGCAGTTCTTC. Encoded protein: CASSQDIWTGEADEQFF.

This clonotype turned up a few times. The rearrangement uses TRBV7-9 and TRBJ1-2; perhaps TRBD1 as D (5 bases). This CDR3 is built from 14 residues. V was shortened by 5 bases and J by 2 bases, with 12 bases between the two germline ends. Per the germline V gene, CDR1 is SEHNR and CDR2 is FQNEAQ (reference sequence). The CDR3 bases are TGTGCCAGCAGCGGGCAAAGGGGCAACTATGGCTACACCTTC. Translation: CASSGQRGNYGYTF.

This clonotype has ten or more counts. DNA of the CDR3: TGCGCCAGCAGCCAAGACGGGGATACCTACAATGAGCAGTTCTTC. This sequence encodes CASSQDGDTYNEQFF. V gene TRBV4-3 combines with J gene TRBJ2-1, with D possibly TRBD2 on 5 matching bases. Germline-derived CDR1 and CDR2 are LGHNA and YSLEER. Trimming left V 0 bases short and J 2 bases short, with 8 bases between. The CDR3 runs to 15 residues.

This clonotype came up a few times. The chain has TRBV27 and TRBJ2-3; no clear D gene. Germline V gene data show CDR1 as MNHEY and CDR2 as SMNVEV (reference sequence). Trimming shortened V by 6 bases and J by 0 bases, and 16 bases separated the two germline ends. The CDR3 consists of 16 residues. The CDR3 region is CASSPLLDPSTDTQYF. The CDR3 DNA sequence: TGTGCCAGCAGCCCTCTATTGGACCCTAGCACAGATACGCAGTATTTT.

This clonotype was seen a handful of times. This chain connects TRBV29-1 to TRBJ2-1; D is ambiguous. The CDR3 is made up of 15 amino acids. Trimming took 0 bases from V and 7 from J, leaving 16 bases between them. Germline V gene sequence: CDR1 SQVTM, CDR2 ANQGSEA. CDR3 residues: CSVEDSARKGNEQFF. The CDR3 DNA reads TGCAGCGTTGAAGATTCCGCACGGAAAGGGAATGAGCAGTTCTTC.

Only a few counts were recorded for this clonotype. J is TRBJ2-1 and V is TRBV12-3 or TRBV12-4; 13 bases fit TRBD2. The CDR3 runs to 14 residues. The V segment lost 10 bases and the J segment 7 bases; nucleotides outside the gene matches: 7. Written as DNA, the CDR3 is TGTGCCACTCTAGGACTAGCGGGAGTTAATGAGCAGTTCTTC. Protein sequence: CATLGLAGVNEQFF.

This clonotype was found a few times. The chain has TRBV5-1 and TRBJ2-5, with D possibly being TRBD2 (6 bases). V lost 3 bases and J 1 base, leaving 16 bases between the germline ends. The CDR3 spans 16 residues. The germline CDR1 and CDR2 sequences are SGHRS and YFSETQ. As DNA, the CDR3 is TGCGCCAGCAGCTCTCACCCGACGGGGGTCCAAGAGACCCAGTACTTC. Its protein is CASSSHPTGVQETQYF. Filled out from reference TRBV5-1 and TRBJ2-5, the complete variable domain reads KAGVTQTPRYLIKTRGQQVTLSCSPISGHRSVSWYQQTPGQGLQFLFEYFSETQRNKGNFPGRFSGRQFSNSRSEMNVSTLELGDSALYLCASSSHPTGVQETQYFGPGTRLLVL.

This clonotype was seen at least ten times. V gene TRBV6-5 combines with J gene TRBJ1-3; no clear D gene. In germline, CDR1 is MNHEY, CDR2 SVGAGI. This CDR3 region has 15 residues. V was trimmed by 2 bases and J by 0 bases, leaving 8 bases between them. The CDR3 region is CASSYMAGSGNTIYF. Written as DNA, the CDR3 is TGTGCCAGCAGTTACATGGCAGGCTCTGGAAACACCATATATTTT.

The gene calls are TRBV3-1 and TRBJ2-3; maybe TRBD2 (6 bases). Trimming took off 5 bases at V and 3 bases at J, with 18 bases between the two ends. This CDR3 contains 16 residues. Germline-derived CDR1 and CDR2 are LGHDT and YNNKEL (reference sequence). The CDR3 DNA follows: TGTGCCAGCAGCGACGCCACGGGGGTAAGAACAGATACGCAGTATTTT. It yields the protein CASSDATGVRTDTQYF.

This clonotype was found a few times. The chain joins TRBV24-1 to TRBJ2-1; D may be TRBD1 (5 bases). The V gene's germline CDR1 is KGHDR and CDR2 SFDVKD. The CDR3 extends over 15 amino acids. With 2 bases removed from V and 4 bases from J, the gap between germline ends came to 11 bases. This CDR3 is CATSDSTTVYNEQFF. As DNA, the CDR3 is TGTGCCACCAGTGATTCAACGACAGTTTACAATGAGCAGTTCTTC.

The chain combines TRBV12-3 or TRBV12-4 with TRBJ2-1, with 7 nucleotides matching TRBD1. The CDR3 is 16 residues long. J gave up 5 bases and V 5 bases, and 12 bases lay outside the gene matches. DNA for the CDR3: TGTGCCAGCAGTCCTACAGGGGCCGGACTTAACAATGAGCAGTTCTTC. This encodes CASSPTGAGLNNEQFF.

This clonotype was picked up a small number of times. The J gene is TRBJ1-2, the V gene TRBV2; D unclear. The CDR3 runs to 10 residues. From germline, CDR1 is SNHLY and CDR2 FYNNEI. Trimming cost V 6 bases and J 7 bases, with 6 bases left between them. The CDR3 coding sequence is TGTGCCAGCAGACTCGCTGGCTACACCTTC. This gives the protein CASRLAGYTF.

The V call is TRBV10-3, the J call TRBJ2-1; 10 bases are a match to TRBD1. The CDR3 is made up of 15 amino acids. V lost 7 bases to trimming and J lost 6 bases; unmatched junction nucleotides: 9. The germline CDR1 and CDR2 sequences are ENHRY and SYGVKD. The CDR3: CAITNRDRGSNEQFF. CDR3 bases: TGTGCCATCACGAACCGGGACAGGGGAAGCAATGAGCAGTTCTTC.